This TCR beta chain was profiled in a study of blood T cell repertoires in COVID-19. Here immunoSEQ multiplex PCR was the method, and the copy in TCRdb shows in-frame clones only, minus some. The table lists approximately 280,000 clones, about 89% of them singletons. This sequence was found in a man between 40 and 49 years old with acute or convalescent COVID-19. Sequencing was performed on peripheral blood.

This CDR3 is CASSGPLGQANYGYTF. DNA of the CDR3: TGTGCCAGCAGCGGACCCTTGGGACAGGCTAACTATGGCTACACCTTC. V is TRBV9 and J is TRBJ1-2; 8 bases align to TRBD1. Germline CDR1 is SGDLS and CDR2 is YYNGEE. This CDR3 contains 16 residues. The J segment lost 0 bases and the V segment lost 3 bases, leaving 7 bases of the junction unmatched.